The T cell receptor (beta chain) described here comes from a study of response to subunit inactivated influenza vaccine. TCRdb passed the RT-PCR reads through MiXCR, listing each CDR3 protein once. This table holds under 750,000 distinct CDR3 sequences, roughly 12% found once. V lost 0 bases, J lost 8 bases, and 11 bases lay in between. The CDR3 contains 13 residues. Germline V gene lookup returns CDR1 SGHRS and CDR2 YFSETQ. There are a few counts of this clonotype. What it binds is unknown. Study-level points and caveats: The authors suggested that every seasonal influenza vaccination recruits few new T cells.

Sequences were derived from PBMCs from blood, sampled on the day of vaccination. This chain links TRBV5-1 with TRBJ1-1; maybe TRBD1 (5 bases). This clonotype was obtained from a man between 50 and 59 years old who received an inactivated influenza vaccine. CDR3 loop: CASSLVQGSEAFF. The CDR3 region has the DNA TGCGCCAGCAGCTTGGTGCAGGGATCAGAAGCTTTCTTT.